This T cell receptor (beta chain) emerged from a study of blood T cell repertoires in COVID-19. Study-wide background: Acute-phase and convalescent COVID-19 samples originated in the United States, Italy and Spain. Sample material is recorded as cDNA or gDNA derived from T cells, B-cell-depleted T cells, or PBMCs.

Germline CDR1 and CDR2: LGHDT and YNNKEL (reference sequence). The CDR3 runs 14 residues. The V end was cut by 4 bases, the J end by 7 bases, with 11 bases between. Per the original methods: Estimated nucleated cell counts came from reference gene primer amplification. TCRdb's copy holds only in-frame clones and misses some; the assay was immunoSEQ multiplex PCR. D and trimming come from the DNA, and the V and J calls and clone size come from that table. The sample has some 73,000 clones, less than 85% seen once; the top ten hold around 21%. The clonotype comes from a man in his sixties with acute or convalescent COVID-19. The specimen was peripheral blood. The chain links TRBV3-1 (or the pseudogene TRBV3-2) to TRBJ1-6, with D tentatively TRBD1 (6 bases). CDR3 sequence: CASSLRTENSPLHF. The CDR3 bases are TGTGCCAGCAGCCTACGGACAGAGAATTCACCCCTCCACTTT.